The rows below give T cell receptor beta chains drawn from one sample of a study of blood T cell repertoires in COVID-19. Generated by immunoSEQ multiplex PCR, the TCRdb table keeps only in-frame clones and is missing some. This sample yields 250,000 or so clones, of which 75% to 90% are seen a single time; around 0.87% belongs to the top ten. Material: PBMCs or T cells enriched from blood (not recorded which). The receptors shown here come from a man aged 45-65 years who had been exposed to COVID-19. Each CDR3 is given with its conserved first and last residue. Each record gives: CDR3 protein, CDR3 DNA, J gene, V gene, clone size, D gene. The D gene is left open where the match is weak. Size values are once, few and many counts, or a class for expanded clones, and some rows have none.

cdr3_aa: CAWDTGLRQPQHF
cdr3_nt: TGTGCCTGGGATACGGGGTTGCGGCAGCCCCAGCATTTT
j_call: TRBJ1-5
v_call: TRBV30
clone_size: .
d_call: .

cdr3_aa: CASSARQGRSTEAFF
cdr3_nt: TGTGCCAGCAGCGCTCGACAGGGTCGGAGCACTGAAGCTTTCTTT
j_call: TRBJ1-1
v_call: TRBV21-1
clone_size: .
d_call: .

cdr3_aa: CASKLSGAPGELFF
cdr3_nt: TGTGCCAGCAAATTATCCGGAGCCCCCGGGGAGCTGTTTTTT
j_call: TRBJ2-2
v_call: TRBV6-5
clone_size: .
d_call: .

cdr3_aa: CASSSLGLGEETQYF
cdr3_nt: TGTGCCAGCAGCTCCCTGGGACTTGGAGAAGAGACCCAGTACTTC
j_call: TRBJ2-5
v_call: TRBV7-8
clone_size: .
d_call: .

cdr3_aa: CATSRDIAGLDTQYF
cdr3_nt: TGTGCCACCAGCAGAGACATAGCGGGGTTGGATACGCAGTATTTT
j_call: TRBJ2-3
v_call: TRBV15
clone_size: .
d_call: TRBD2

cdr3_aa: CASSSGTSGNQPQHF
cdr3_nt: TGTGCCAGCAGTTCCGGGACATCGGGCAATCAGCCCCAGCATTTT
j_call: TRBJ1-5
v_call: TRBV28
clone_size: once
d_call: .

cdr3_aa: CASSLSLGGGVYNEQFF
cdr3_nt: TGTGCCAGCAGTTTATCTTTGGGGGGGGGCGTCTACAATGAGCAGTTCTTC
j_call: TRBJ2-1
v_call: TRBV28
clone_size: .
d_call: .

cdr3_aa: CASSLGTGGNQPQHF
cdr3_nt: TGCGCCAGCAGCTTGGGGACAGGGGGCAATCAGCCCCAGCATTTT
j_call: TRBJ1-5
v_call: TRBV5-1
clone_size: .
d_call: TRBD1

cdr3_aa: CASHRFGQGGSYGYTF
cdr3_nt: TGTGCCAGCCACCGATTCGGCCAGGGGGGCTCGTATGGCTACACCTTC
j_call: TRBJ1-2
v_call: TRBV27
clone_size: .
d_call: TRBD1

cdr3_aa: CALMPGQGGNSPLHF
cdr3_nt: TGTGCCCTCATGCCGGGGCAGGGGGGTAATTCACCCCTCCACTTT
j_call: TRBJ1-6
v_call: TRBV30
clone_size: .
d_call: TRBD1

cdr3_aa: CSVLGTDTDHNEQFF
cdr3_nt: TGCAGCGTTCTTGGGACAGATACCGACCACAATGAGCAGTTCTTC
j_call: TRBJ2-1
v_call: TRBV29-1
clone_size: .
d_call: TRBD1

cdr3_aa: CASNPDRGIGETQYF
cdr3_nt: TGTGCCAGCAACCCGGACAGGGGGATTGGGGAGACCCAGTACTTC
j_call: TRBJ2-5
v_call: TRBV2
clone_size: .
d_call: TRBD1

cdr3_aa: CASSQDGWLGGYTF
cdr3_nt: TGTGCCAGCAGCCAAGATGGGTGGCTAGGTGGCTACACCTTC
j_call: TRBJ1-2
v_call: TRBV14
clone_size: once
d_call: .

cdr3_aa: CASSLAGSVYNEQFF
cdr3_nt: TGTGCCAGCAGCTTAGCCGGGTCAGTCTACAATGAGCAGTTCTTC
j_call: TRBJ2-1
v_call: TRBV7-9
clone_size: .
d_call: .

cdr3_aa: CAWTLSGNTIYF
cdr3_nt: TGTGCCTGGACACTATCAGGAAACACCATATATTTT
j_call: TRBJ1-3
v_call: TRBV30
clone_size: .
d_call: .

cdr3_aa: CASRREDTQYF
cdr3_nt: TGTGCCAGCCGGAGGGAAGATACGCAGTATTTT
j_call: TRBJ2-3
v_call: TRBV11-2
clone_size: .
d_call: .

cdr3_aa: CASSELQGSYNSPLHF
cdr3_nt: TGTGCCAGCAGTGAATTGCAGGGCTCCTATAATTCACCCCTCCACTTT
j_call: TRBJ1-6
v_call: TRBV6-1
clone_size: .
d_call: .

cdr3_aa: CASSLGQGAAEAFF
cdr3_nt: TGCGCCAGCAGCTTGGGGCAGGGGGCAGCTGAAGCTTTCTTT
j_call: TRBJ1-1
v_call: TRBV5-1
clone_size: .
d_call: TRBD1

cdr3_aa: CASSLIGYSNQPQHF
cdr3_nt: TGTGCCAGCAGTTTAATCGGGTATAGCAATCAGCCCCAGCATTTT
j_call: TRBJ1-5
v_call: TRBV28
clone_size: .
d_call: .

cdr3_aa: CASSQVVTVYNEQFF
cdr3_nt: TGTGCCAGCAGCCAAGTAGTAACAGTTTACAATGAGCAGTTCTTC
j_call: TRBJ2-1
v_call: TRBV4-2
clone_size: .
d_call: .

cdr3_aa: CATSDLAGLTDTQYF
cdr3_nt: TGTGCCACCAGTGACTTAGCGGGTCTCACAGATACGCAGTATTTT
j_call: TRBJ2-3
v_call: TRBV24-1
clone_size: .
d_call: TRBD2

cdr3_aa: CASRTPSGKNRGRNNEQFF
cdr3_nt: TGTGCCAGCAGGACTCCGAGTGGGAAAAACAGGGGGCGTAATAATGAGCAGTTCTTC
j_call: TRBJ2-1
v_call: TRBV28
clone_size: .
d_call: TRBD1

cdr3_aa: CASSLASRGGSYGYTF
cdr3_nt: TGCGCCAGCAGCTTGGCATCCAGGGGCGGTAGCTATGGCTACACCTTC
j_call: TRBJ1-2
v_call: TRBV5-1
clone_size: .
d_call: .

cdr3_aa: CASSKEDRGQEKLFF
cdr3_nt: TGTGCCAGCAGCAAGGAGGACAGGGGTCAGGAAAAACTGTTTTTT
j_call: TRBJ1-4
v_call: TRBV21-1
clone_size: once
d_call: .

cdr3_aa: CAISVGFGMADTQYF
cdr3_nt: TGTGCCATCAGCGTAGGATTCGGGATGGCAGATACGCAGTATTTT
j_call: TRBJ2-3
v_call: TRBV10-3
clone_size: .
d_call: .

cdr3_aa: CASSSGTGVQPQHF
cdr3_nt: TGTGCCAGCAGTTCCGGGACAGGGGTTCAGCCCCAGCATTTT
j_call: TRBJ1-5
v_call: TRBV25-1
clone_size: .
d_call: TRBD1

cdr3_aa: CASSLVTGNNSPLHF
cdr3_nt: TGCGCCAGCAGCTTGGTTACAGGGAATAATTCACCCCTCCACTTT
j_call: TRBJ1-6
v_call: TRBV5-1
clone_size: .
d_call: .

cdr3_aa: CASRAALITEAFF
cdr3_nt: TGTGCCAGCAGAGCCGCCTTGATCACTGAAGCTTTCTTT
j_call: TRBJ1-1
v_call: TRBV7-3
clone_size: .
d_call: .

cdr3_aa: CASWSGEPTDTQYF
cdr3_nt: TGTGCCAGCTGGTCCGGGGAGCCTACAGATACGCAGTATTTT
j_call: TRBJ2-3
v_call: TRBV9
clone_size: .
d_call: .

cdr3_aa: CASSPDGPNTGELFF
cdr3_nt: TGTGCCAGCAGCCCAGATGGCCCGAACACCGGGGAGCTGTTTTTT
j_call: TRBJ2-2
v_call: TRBV11-1
clone_size: .
d_call: .

cdr3_aa: CAGVTSPRRDEQFF
cdr3_nt: TGTGCCGGGGTAACTAGCCCACGGAGGGATGAGCAGTTCTTC
j_call: TRBJ2-1
v_call: TRBV30
clone_size: .
d_call: .

cdr3_aa: CASSLDSPNQPQHF
cdr3_nt: TGCGCCAGCAGCTTGGACAGTCCCAATCAGCCCCAGCATTTT
j_call: TRBJ1-5
v_call: TRBV5-1
clone_size: once
d_call: .

cdr3_aa: CASSYASGGSGDQETQYF
cdr3_nt: TGCGCCAGCAGCTACGCCTCCGGGGGTAGCGGGGACCAAGAGACCCAGTACTTC
j_call: TRBJ2-5
v_call: TRBV4-1
clone_size: .
d_call: TRBD2

cdr3_aa: CASNLRPGVDGYTF
cdr3_nt: TGTGCCAGTAACCTCAGGCCAGGGGTAGACGGCTACACCTTC
j_call: TRBJ1-2
v_call: TRBV19
clone_size: .
d_call: .

cdr3_aa: CASTIPGLASNEQFF
cdr3_nt: TGTGCCAGCACGATACCGGGACTAGCTTCCAATGAGCAGTTCTTC
j_call: TRBJ2-1
v_call: TRBV27
clone_size: .
d_call: TRBD2

cdr3_aa: CASSLVYGTGGRETQYF
cdr3_nt: TGTGCCAGCAGTTTAGTTTATGGGACAGGGGGCCGGGAGACCCAGTACTTC
j_call: TRBJ2-5
v_call: TRBV28
clone_size: .
d_call: TRBD1

cdr3_aa: CASSQVAGGRTDTQYF
cdr3_nt: TGTGCCAGCAGCCAAGTTGCGGGGGGACGCACAGATACGCAGTATTTT
j_call: TRBJ2-3
v_call: TRBV3-1/TRBV3-2
clone_size: .
d_call: TRBD2

cdr3_aa: CASSQSRGTEAFF
cdr3_nt: TGTGCCAGCAGCCAATCCCGGGGCACTGAAGCTTTCTTT
j_call: TRBJ1-1
v_call: TRBV3-1/TRBV3-2
clone_size: .
d_call: .

cdr3_aa: CAWRPRQGNTEAFF
cdr3_nt: TGTGCCTGGAGGCCCCGACAGGGGAACACTGAAGCTTTCTTT
j_call: TRBJ1-1
v_call: TRBV30
clone_size: .
d_call: TRBD1

cdr3_aa: CASSSLWTGREMNTEAFF
cdr3_nt: TGTGCCAGCAGCTCCCTCTGGACAGGGCGGGAGATGAACACTGAAGCTTTCTTT
j_call: TRBJ1-1
v_call: TRBV7-9
clone_size: .
d_call: TRBD1

cdr3_aa: CASSFTWGTGGIANYGYTF
cdr3_nt: TGTGCCAGCAGCTTTACATGGGGGACAGGGGGCATAGCTAACTATGGCTACACCTTC
j_call: TRBJ1-2
v_call: TRBV7-9
clone_size: .
d_call: TRBD1

cdr3_aa: CASNKAEAGANVLTF
cdr3_nt: TGTGCCAGCAATAAGGCGGAGGCTGGGGCCAACGTCCTGACTTTC
j_call: TRBJ2-6
v_call: TRBV2
clone_size: once
d_call: .

cdr3_aa: CASSDGQGRNTEAFF
cdr3_nt: TGTGCCAGCAGCGACGGACAGGGGCGGAACACTGAAGCTTTCTTT
j_call: TRBJ1-1
v_call: TRBV7-8
clone_size: .
d_call: TRBD1

cdr3_aa: CATSDTDRGGNQPQHF
cdr3_nt: TGTGCCACCAGTGACACAGACAGGGGAGGCAATCAGCCCCAGCATTTT
j_call: TRBJ1-5
v_call: TRBV24-1
clone_size: .
d_call: TRBD1

cdr3_aa: CASSQVPAGVGTGELFF
cdr3_nt: TGCGCCAGCAGCCAAGTACCAGCGGGAGTTGGCACCGGGGAGCTGTTTTTT
j_call: TRBJ2-2
v_call: TRBV4-1
clone_size: once
d_call: TRBD2

cdr3_aa: CAISDSREETQYF
cdr3_nt: TGTGCCATCAGTGATAGCCGCGAGGAGACCCAGTACTTC
j_call: TRBJ2-5
v_call: TRBV10-3
clone_size: .
d_call: .